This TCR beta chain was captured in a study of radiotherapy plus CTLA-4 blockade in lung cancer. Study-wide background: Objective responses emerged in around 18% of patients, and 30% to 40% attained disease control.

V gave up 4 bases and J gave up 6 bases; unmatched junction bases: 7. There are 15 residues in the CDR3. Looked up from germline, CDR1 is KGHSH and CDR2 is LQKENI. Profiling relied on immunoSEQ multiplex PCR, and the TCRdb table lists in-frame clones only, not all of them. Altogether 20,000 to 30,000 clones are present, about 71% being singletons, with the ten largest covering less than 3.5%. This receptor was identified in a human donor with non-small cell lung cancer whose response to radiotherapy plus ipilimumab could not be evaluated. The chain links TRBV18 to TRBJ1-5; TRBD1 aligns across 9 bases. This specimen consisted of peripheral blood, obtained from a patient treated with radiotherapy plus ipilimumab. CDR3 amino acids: CASSQQGQGRQPQHF. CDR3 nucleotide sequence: TGTGCCAGCTCACAACAGGGACAGGGACGTCAGCCCCAGCATTTT.